These 30 T cell receptor beta chains share one sample of origin, sequenced in a study of cytomegalovirus exposure and HLA in healthy donors (dated by TCRdb to about 2017). Libraries came from the immunoSEQ multiplex PCR assay. A mixture of 60 forward primers for TCR Vbeta segments and 13 reverse primers for TCR Jbeta segments was used in the multiplex PCR. TCRdb holds this immuneACCESS table with in-frame rearrangements only. Some clones are missing; in checked studies, unresolved V genes explain under half, and the rest has no known cause. Across this sample there are approximately 110,000 clones, with around 70% seen only once. The ten largest account for around 4% of the sample. Specimen: PBMCs. The receptors shown here come from a woman aged 40 to 55 in good health and CMV-seronegative.

The rearrangement joins TRBV28 to TRBJ1-2; D not resolved. The CDR3 runs to 13 residues. Germline assignment: CDR1 MDHEN and CDR2 SYDVKM. V shed 5 bases and J shed 7 bases, with 14 bases lying between them. The CDR3 nucleotides are TGTGCCAGCAGTACCAAGACGAACAGTGGCTACACCTTC. This sequence encodes CASSTKTNSGYTF.

Here the CDR3 reads CASTVRWTAQETQYF. The CDR3 nucleotides read TGTGCCAGCACGGTCCGATGGACAGCTCAAGAGACCCAGTACTTC. The rearrangement uses TRBV6-1 and TRBJ2-5; D might be TRBD1 (6 bases). V lost 7 bases and J 2 bases, leaving 17 bases between the germline ends. The germline CDR1 and CDR2 sequences are MNHNS and SASEGT. The CDR3 is made up of 15 amino acids.

V usage is TRBV9 and J usage is TRBJ2-7; 8 bases are a match to TRBD1. This CDR3 is 14 amino acids long. CDR1 SGDLS and CDR2 YYNGEE come from the germline V gene. The junction had 5 bases not matched to a gene; V was cut back by 4 bases and J by 2 bases. Written as DNA, the CDR3 is TGTGCCAGCAGCCTCGGGACAGGACCCTACGAGCAGTACTTC. This sequence encodes CASSLGTGPYEQYF.

The chain couples TRBV4-3 to TRBJ2-1, with 15 positions matching TRBD2. This CDR3 has 20 amino acids. The V gene's germline CDR1 is LGHNA and CDR2 YSLEER. Trimming removed 2 bases from V and 0 bases from J; junction bases left unmatched: 8. The CDR3 loop reads CASSQTGLAGGPSSYNEQFF. The CDR3 region has the DNA TGCGCCAGCAGCCAAACAGGACTAGCGGGGGGGCCCAGCTCCTACAATGAGCAGTTCTTC.

The gene calls are TRBV6-5 and TRBJ2-5; TRBD1 might be the D (6 bases). This CDR3 has 15 residues. Trimming removed 2 bases at V and 5 bases at J, with 15 bases between. Germline lookup yields CDR1 MNHEY and CDR2 SVGAGI. CDR3 DNA: TGTGCCAGCAGTTACGGGCAGGGGTTAGGGGAGACCCAGTACTTC. As protein: CASSYGQGLGETQYF.

The rearrangement joins TRBV5-1 to TRBJ2-6; TRBD1 matches at 9 bases. The CDR3 sequence is 15 residues long. After removal of 6 bases from V and 1 base from J, the junction contained 2 bases not matched to a gene. In germline, CDR1 is SGHRS, CDR2 YFSETQ. This CDR3 is CASNDRGSGANVLTF. DNA for the CDR3: TGCGCCAGCAACGACAGGGGGTCTGGGGCCAACGTCCTGACTTTC.

The chain recombines TRBV7-8 with TRBJ2-3; TRBD2 matches 10 bases. Germline V gene data show CDR1 as SGHVS and CDR2 as FQNEAQ. With V trimmed by 4 bases and J by 9 bases, 16 bases remained unmatched. CDR3 length: 17 amino acids. CDR3: CASSSVPTSGSGTTQYF. The DNA for the CDR3 is TGTGCCAGCAGCTCGGTCCCGACTAGCGGGTCCGGGACAACGCAGTATTTT.

The genes are TRBV18 and TRBJ2-7; TRBD1 is a possible D gene (6 bases). Germline CDR1 is KGHSH and CDR2 is LQKENI. The CDR3 has 16 residues. Trimming cost V 5 bases and J 7 bases, with 24 bases left between them. CDR3 nucleotides: TGTGCCAGCTCAGACCCACAGGGCCGGATCAGGGGAGAGCAGTACTTC. Encoded protein: CASSDPQGRIRGEQYF.

The chain employs TRBV10-3 and TRBJ2-1; TRBD1 might be the D (6 bases). Trimming stripped 7 bases from V and 8 bases from J, with 15 bases between. CDR1 is ENHRY and CDR2 is SYGVKD in the germline V gene. The CDR3 consists of 13 residues. CDR3 amino acids: CAITRTVRDEQFF. The CDR3 bases are TGTGCCATCACTAGGACAGTTCGTGATGAGCAGTTCTTC.

V is TRBV2 and J is TRBJ1-1; no definite D call. CDR1 is SNHLY, CDR2 FYNNEI, per germline. The CDR3 has 13 amino acids. V lost 4 bases to trimming and J lost 3 bases, with 9 bases between them. The CDR3 DNA follows: TGTGCCAGCAGTGCTGACTGGGACACTGAAGCTTTCTTT. Translating gives CASSADWDTEAFF.

This clone showed up just a few times. V is TRBV10-2 and J is TRBJ2-3; no clear D. The CDR3 contains 14 residues. The germline gives CDR1 WSHSY, CDR2 SAAADI. Trimming took 7 bases from V and 0 from J, leaving 11 bases between them. This CDR3 is CASKAAISTDTQYF. CDR3 coding DNA: TGCGCCAGCAAAGCAGCGATTAGCACAGATACGCAGTATTTT.

This clone came up a few times. This rearrangement joins TRBV19 to TRBJ1-6, with TRBD1 matching over 9 bases. The germline V gene has CDR1 LNHDA and CDR2 SQIVND (reference sequence). This CDR3 is built from 13 residues. J was trimmed by 10 bases and V by 8 bases; bases with no gene match: 6. The CDR3 reads CASSVQGASPLHF. The CDR3 DNA follows: TGTGCCAGTTCGGTACAGGGGGCCTCACCCCTCCACTTT.

The chain recombines TRBV6-4 with TRBJ2-1; D perhaps matches TRBD2 (6 bases). Trimming took 3 bases from V and 0 from J, leaving 12 bases between them. The CDR3 is 16 amino acids. Germline CDR1 reads MRHNA; CDR2 reads SNTAGT. The CDR3 loop is CASSERGRSSYNEQFF. CDR3 DNA sequence: TGTGCCAGCAGTGAACGGGGGAGAAGCTCCTACAATGAGCAGTTCTTC.

The CDR3 reads CASSQVNDIYNEQFF. The CDR3 region has the DNA TGCGCCAGCAGCCAAGTTAATGACATATACAATGAGCAGTTCTTC. This chain connects TRBV4-3 to TRBJ2-1; D unclear. This CDR3 is built from 15 residues. Per germline, CDR1 LGHNA and CDR2 YSLEER. Trimming took 1 base from V and 4 from J, leaving 11 bases between them.

The gene calls are TRBV18 and TRBJ2-3; 8 nucleotides match TRBD2. The CDR3 consists of 16 residues. V lost 1 base, J lost 2 bases, and 5 bases stayed unmatched. Germline V gene data show CDR1 as KGHSH and CDR2 as LQKENI. CDR3 sequence (DNA): TGTGCCAGCTCACCACGGGCGGGGGGATACACAGATACGCAGTATTTT. It specifies CASSPRAGGYTDTQYF.

Note on this clone: One end of the junction varies from germline; a read error may be responsible. This chain connects TRBV2 to TRBJ1-2; 9 nucleotides line up with TRBD1. Germline V gene data show CDR1 as SNHLY and CDR2 as FYNNEI. The CDR3 loop spans 16 amino acids. CDR3 in amino acids: CASGESGTGFDYGYTF. The CDR3 region has the DNA TGTGCCAGCGGTGAAAGCGGGACAGGGTTTGATTATGGCTACACCTTC.

This clone was counted a few times. The chain couples TRBV28 to TRBJ1-4, with D perhaps TRBD1 (5 bases). The ends were cut back, 2 bases at V and 4 bases at J, with 8 bases in the middle. Germline CDR1 is MDHEN and CDR2 is SYDVKM. This CDR3 has 14 amino acids. In nucleotides, the CDR3 is TGTGCCAGCAGTTTAGCCCAGGGTAATGAAAAACTGTTTTTT. Translating gives CASSLAQGNEKLFF.

This rearrangement joins TRBV19 to TRBJ2-1; 8 positions agree with TRBD2. V shed 3 bases, J shed 4 bases, and the junction held 11 bases outside the gene matches. The CDR3 has 17 amino acids. Looked up from germline, CDR1 is LNHDA and CDR2 is SQIVND (reference sequence). For the CDR3, the DNA is TGTGCCAGTAGTATTGCTCTCCGCGGGGGGTTTTACAATGAGCAGTTCTTC. Translated: CASSIALRGGFYNEQFF.

The chain has TRBV5-4 and TRBJ2-3; 10 bases match TRBD1. The germline V gene has CDR1 SGHNT and CDR2 YYREEE (reference sequence). The CDR3 is made up of 16 amino acids. Trimming at V came to 3 bases and at J to 5 bases, leaving 9 bases not matched to a gene. The CDR3 DNA is TGTGCCAGCAGCTCCAATCGACAGGGGGCAAGAGATACGCAGTATTTT. It specifies CASSSNRQGARDTQYF.

The rearrangement links TRBV10-3 to TRBJ2-2; D is unresolved. Germline CDR1 and CDR2: ENHRY and SYGVKD. Between the trimmed V and J ends, which lost 2 bases and 4 bases, there was a span of 11 bases. CDR3 size: 15 residues. CDR3 nucleotides: TGTGCCATCAGTGAGGGTCAGACGGGCACCGGGGAGCTGTTTTTT. It yields the protein CAISEGQTGTGELFF.

The table lists this clone with a count of one. The gene calls are TRBV5-1 and TRBJ2-2, with no clear D. The germline CDR1 and CDR2 sequences are SGHRS and YFSETQ. The CDR3 covers 16 residues. V lost 0 bases to trimming and J lost 0 bases, with 9 bases between them. CDR3 region: CASSLAGTANTGELFF. The CDR3 DNA sequence: TGCGCCAGCAGCTTGGCCGGAACAGCGAACACCGGGGAGCTGTTTTTT.

The chain links TRBV7-8 to TRBJ1-3, with D unclear. V dropped 2 bases and J dropped 3 bases, with 8 bases sitting between them. CDR1 and CDR2 (germline): SGHVS, FQNEAQ. The CDR3 covers 14 residues. As DNA, the CDR3 is TGTGCCAGCAGCTTACACGAGCTTGGAAACACCATATATTTT. This gives the protein CASSLHELGNTIYF.

V is TRBV11-2 and J is TRBJ2-5; a weak D match, TRBD1 (6 bases). V was trimmed by 5 bases and J by 5 bases, leaving 15 bases between them. CDR1 and CDR2 from the germline V gene are SGHAT and FQNNGV. The CDR3 totals 14 residues. The CDR3 sequence is CASSRIQGLETQYF. The DNA for the CDR3 is TGTGCCAGCAGCCGCATCCAGGGGTTGGAGACCCAGTACTTC.

The chain combines TRBV4-1 with TRBJ2-3; D ambiguous. The CDR3 has 19 amino acids. Trimming pared 0 bases from V and 4 bases from J, leaving 23 bases between. CDR1 and CDR2 (germline): MGHRA, YSYEKL. This CDR3 reads CASSQDYRETTAFADTQYF. The CDR3 DNA follows: TGCGCCAGCAGCCAAGATTATCGAGAGACCACAGCTTTCGCAGATACGCAGTATTTT.

CDR3 DNA: TGTGCCAGCAGCTTACACAGCCAAGAGACCCAGTACTTC. It is translated as CASSLHSQETQYF. The V and J genes are TRBV7-6 and TRBJ2-5; unclear D gene. The germline V and J ends were trimmed by 2 bases and 1 base, with 5 bases remaining between them. Germline lookup yields CDR1 SGHVS and CDR2 FNYEAQ. This CDR3 has 13 amino acids. Together with reference TRBV7-6 and TRBJ2-5, the CDR3 gives the full variable domain: GAGVSQSPRYKVTKRGQDVALRCDPISGHVSLYWYRQALGQGPEFLTYFNYEAQQDKSGLPNDRFSAERPEGSISTLTIQRTEQRDSAMYRCASSLHSQETQYFGPGTRLLVL.

This chain links TRBV28 with TRBJ2-3; D unclear. The CDR3 runs to 14 residues. V gave up 2 bases and J gave up 2 bases, with 8 bases separating them. Germline V CDR1 and CDR2: MDHEN, SYDVKM. The CDR3 sequence: CASSLGQLTDTQYF. The DNA of the CDR3 is TGTGCCAGCAGTTTAGGGCAGCTCACAGATACGCAGTATTTT.

The chain uses TRBV7-2 and TRBJ1-1; no firm D call. The V and J ends lost 5 bases and 1 base respectively, with 11 bases between them. Germline V gene data show CDR1 as SGHTA and CDR2 as FQGNSA. This CDR3 is 14 amino acids long. CDR3 region: CASSPLYRNTEAFF. Written as DNA, the CDR3 is TGTGCCAGCAGCCCTCTTTATAGGAACACTGAAGCTTTCTTT.

The J gene is TRBJ1-4, the V gene TRBV5-1; D uncertain. CDR3 length: 15 amino acids. V was cut by 2 bases and J by 1 base, with 9 bases left in between. The germline V gene has CDR1 SGHRS and CDR2 YFSETQ. The CDR3 sequence is CASSFGDLTNEKLFF. CDR3 DNA sequence: TGCGCCAGCAGCTTCGGGGATTTAACTAATGAAAAACTGTTTTTT. Complete variable domain (other parts from reference TRBV5-1 and TRBJ1-4): KAGVTQTPRYLIKTRGQQVTLSCSPISGHRSVSWYQQTPGQGLQFLFEYFSETQRNKGNFPGRFSGRQFSNSRSEMNVSTLELGDSALYLCASSFGDLTNEKLFFGSGTQLSVL.

V gene TRBV6-5 combines with J gene TRBJ2-7; TRBD1 agrees at 9 bases. CDR1 is MNHEY, CDR2 SVGAGI, per germline. Trimming removed 0 bases from V and 3 bases from J; junction bases left unmatched: 6. The CDR3 runs 16 residues. The DNA for the CDR3 is TGTGCCAGCAGTTACTCGACAGGGGGGGTGGGCTACGAGCAGTACTTC. Its translation is CASSYSTGGVGYEQYF.

The chain recombines TRBV7-8 with TRBJ1-5; no firm D call. Germline assignment: CDR1 SGHVS and CDR2 FQNEAQ. Trimming cost V 5 bases and J 2 bases, with 10 bases left between them. This CDR3 spans 14 amino acids. CDR3 sequence reads: CASSVGSGNQPQHF. The CDR3 DNA sequence: TGTGCCAGCAGCGTAGGGAGTGGCAATCAGCCCCAGCATTTT.